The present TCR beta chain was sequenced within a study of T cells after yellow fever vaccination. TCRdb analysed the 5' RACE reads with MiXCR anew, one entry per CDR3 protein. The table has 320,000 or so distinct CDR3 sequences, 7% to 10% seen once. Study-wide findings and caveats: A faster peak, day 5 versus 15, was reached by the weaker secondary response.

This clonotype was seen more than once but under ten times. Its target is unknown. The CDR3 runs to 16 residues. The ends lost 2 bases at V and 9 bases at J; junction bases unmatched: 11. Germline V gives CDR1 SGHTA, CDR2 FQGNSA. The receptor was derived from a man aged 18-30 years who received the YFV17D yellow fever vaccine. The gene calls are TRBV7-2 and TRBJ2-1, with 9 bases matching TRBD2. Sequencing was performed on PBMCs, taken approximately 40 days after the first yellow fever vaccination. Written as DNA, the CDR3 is TGTGCCAGCAGCTTATGGAGCGGGGGGCCTACCGGTGAGCAGTTCTTC. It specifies CASSLWSGGPTGEQFF.